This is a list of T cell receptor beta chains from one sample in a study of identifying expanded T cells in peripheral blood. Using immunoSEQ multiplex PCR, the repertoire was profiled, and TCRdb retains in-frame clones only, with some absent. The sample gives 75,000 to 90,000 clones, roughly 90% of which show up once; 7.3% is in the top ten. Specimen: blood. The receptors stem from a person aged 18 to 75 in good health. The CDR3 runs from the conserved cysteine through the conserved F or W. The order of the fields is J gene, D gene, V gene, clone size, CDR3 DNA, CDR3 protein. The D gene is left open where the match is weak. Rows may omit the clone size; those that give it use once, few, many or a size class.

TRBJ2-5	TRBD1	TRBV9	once	TGTGCCAGCAGCGTGAGCGGGACAGGGGGCGGGGAGACCCAGTACTTC	CASSVSGTGGGETQYF
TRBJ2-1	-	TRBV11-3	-	TGTGCCAGCAGCTTAGATTTAGGTCTACCCGGGAGCAATGAGCAGTTCTTC	CASSLDLGLPGSNEQFF
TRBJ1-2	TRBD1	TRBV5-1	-	TGCGCCAGCAGCTTTTCCCGGACAGGCTATGGCTACACCTTC	CASSFSRTGYGYTF
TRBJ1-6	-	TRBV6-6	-	TGTGCCACCCGATGGTTAAGCTCCTATAATTCACCCCTCCACTTT	CATRWLSSYNSPLHF
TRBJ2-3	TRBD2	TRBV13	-	TGTGCCAGCAGCAAAATGTCGGGGGGTCCTAGCACAGATACGCAGTATTTT	CASSKMSGGPSTDTQYF
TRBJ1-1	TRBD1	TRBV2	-	TGTGCCAGCAGGTACAGGGGACTTAACACTGAAGCTTTCTTT	CASRYRGLNTEAFF
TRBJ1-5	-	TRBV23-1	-	TGCGCCAGCAGCCCGAAGGGGGGGCCTTATAGCAATCAGCCCCAGCATTTT	CASSPKGGPYSNQPQHF
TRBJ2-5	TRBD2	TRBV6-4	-	TGTGCCAGCAGTGACACGGGGGGACCACAAGAGACCCAGTACTTC	CASSDTGGPQETQYF
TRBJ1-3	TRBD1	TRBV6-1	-	TGTGCCAGCAGTGAACATCCCGGGACAGGAACCTCTGGAAACACCATATATTTT	CASSEHPGTGTSGNTIYF
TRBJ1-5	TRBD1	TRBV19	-	TGTGCCAGTAGTATAGGGGTAGACAGGGTCTATCAGCCCCAGCATTTT	CASSIGVDRVYQPQHF
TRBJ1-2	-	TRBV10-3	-	TGTGCCATCAGTGAGAGGGAGGGATCGGAGGGCTACACCTTC	CAISEREGSEGYTF
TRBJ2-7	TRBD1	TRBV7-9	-	TGTGCCAGCAGCTTTGCAGACAGGGGTCCTTACGAGCAGTACTTC	CASSFADRGPYEQYF
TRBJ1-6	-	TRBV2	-	TGTGCCAGCAGTGAGATAGGAAGTACCGATAATTCACCCCTCCACTTT	CASSEIGSTDNSPLHF
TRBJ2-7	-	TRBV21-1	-	TGTGATCGACACCAGGGGAACGAGCAGTACTTC	CDRHQGNEQYF
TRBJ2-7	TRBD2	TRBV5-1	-	TGCGCCAGCAGCCTGGTGACTAGCGGTCTCTACGAGCAGTACTTC	CASSLVTSGLYEQYF
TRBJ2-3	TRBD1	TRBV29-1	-	TGCAGCGCACCGGGACAGGGGCAAGATACGCAGTATTTT	CSAPGQGQDTQYF
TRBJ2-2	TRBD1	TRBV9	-	TGTGCCAGCAGCTCCCGGGACAGGAGAACCGGGGAGCTGTTTTTT	CASSSRDRRTGELFF
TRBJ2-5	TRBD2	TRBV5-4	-	TGTGCCAGCAGCTTGGTGGCTAGCGGGAGAGGGGGTGTGCAAGAGACCCAGTACTTC	CASSLVASGRGGVQETQYF
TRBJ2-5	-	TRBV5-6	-	TGTGCCAGCAGTTTAGCTTGGGGAATCCAAGAGACCCAGTACTTC	CASSLAWGIQETQYF
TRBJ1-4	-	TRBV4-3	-	TGCGCCAGCAGCCAAGATATGGGCAGAAAACTGTTTTTT	CASSQDMGRKLFF
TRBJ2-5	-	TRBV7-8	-	TGTGCCAGCAGCTTATCATCAGGAGTAAAGGAGACCCAGTACTTC	CASSLSSGVKETQYF
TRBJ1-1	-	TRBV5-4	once	TGTGCCAGCAGCGCCACCGGGTCCAAGAACACTGAAGCTTTCTTT	CASSATGSKNTEAFF
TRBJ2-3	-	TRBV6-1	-	TGTGCCAGCAGCGATAACGTTTGGGCAGATACGCAGTATTTT	CASSDNVWADTQYF
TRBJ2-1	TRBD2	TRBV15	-	TGTGCCACCAGCAGGGGGACTAGCGGCAAATCCTACAATGAGCAGTTCTTC	CATSRGTSGKSYNEQFF
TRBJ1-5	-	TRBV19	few	TGTGCCAGTAGCCTGGACACCCCCGGGGATCAGCCCCAGCATTTT	CASSLDTPGDQPQHF
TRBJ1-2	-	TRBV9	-	TGTGCCAGCAGCGCCGGACAGCTTAACTATGGCTACACCTTC	CASSAGQLNYGYTF
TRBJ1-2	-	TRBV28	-	TGTGCCAGCAGTTTACAGGGTTGGGGCTACACCTTC	CASSLQGWGYTF
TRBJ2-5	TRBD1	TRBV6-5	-	TGTGCCAGCAGCCCCAGACAGGGCACAGAGACCCAGTACTTC	CASSPRQGTETQYF
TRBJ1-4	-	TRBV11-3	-	TGTGCCAGCAGCCGGGGGGTTGGGGAAAAACTGTTTTTT	CASSRGVGEKLFF
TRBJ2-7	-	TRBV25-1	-	TGTGCCAGCAGGGAAGCCTACGAGCAGTACTTC	CASREAYEQYF
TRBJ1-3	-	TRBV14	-	TGTGCCAGCAGCCAATGGGTCGGGGATGGAAACACCATATATTTT	CASSQWVGDGNTIYF
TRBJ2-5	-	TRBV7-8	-	TGTGCCAGCAGCTTAAGACAAGAGACCCAGTACTTC	CASSLRQETQYF
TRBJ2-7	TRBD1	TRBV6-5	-	TGTGCCAGCAGTTCCACAGGGGGCGAGCAGTACTTC	CASSSTGGEQYF
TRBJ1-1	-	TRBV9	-	TGTGCCAGCAGCGCAGGGGATGCGAACACTGAAGCTTTCTTT	CASSAGDANTEAFF